One sample yielded the 10 T cell receptor beta chains listed below, sequenced in a study of cytomegalovirus exposure and HLA in healthy donors. Primers for the PCR totalled 60 Vbeta and 13 Jbeta. The repertoire was sequenced with immunoSEQ multiplex PCR; TCRdb's copy has only in-frame clones and lacks some. Found here are over 150,000 clones, around four fifths of them singletons; the top ten hold 1.4% to 1.5%. Sequences were obtained from PBMCs. The receptors here all came from a woman in her thirties in good health and CMV-seropositive.

The chain uses TRBV27 and TRBJ2-7; possibly TRBD1 for D (6 bases). V was shortened by 3 bases and J by 0 bases, with 27 bases between the two germline ends. This CDR3 region has 20 residues. Germline CDR1 MNHEY, CDR2 SMNVEV (reference sequence). The DNA of the CDR3 is TGTGCCAGCAGTTTTAGTGTCGTTCGGCTCAGGCAGGGGTCCTCCTACGAGCAGTACTTC. Amino acid sequence: CASSFSVVRLRQGSSYEQYF.

In its sample, this clone was seen once. DNA of the CDR3: TGTGCCATCCGCGGGACGGAATATGGCTACACCTTC. Its protein is CAIRGTEYGYTF. This sequence joins TRBV10-3 and TRBJ1-2; TRBD1 might be the D (5 bases). The ends were cut back, 8 bases at V and 5 bases at J, with 12 bases in the middle. The CDR3 length is 12 residues. Per germline, CDR1 ENHRY and CDR2 SYGVKD.

V and J are TRBV30 and TRBJ2-7; TRBD1 is a possible D gene (5 bases). Trimming shortened V by 1 base and J by 8 bases, and 15 bases separated the two germline ends. Germline V gene sequence: CDR1 GTSNPN, CDR2 SVGIG (reference sequence). The CDR3 is 13 residues long. As DNA, the CDR3 is TGTGCCTGGAGTGGGACACTCACGGCTCAGCAGTACTTC. Protein sequence: CAWSGTLTAQQYF.

The genes are TRBV27 and TRBJ2-7; D perhaps matches TRBD1 (7 bases). The CDR3 contains 16 residues. Germline CDR1 reads MNHEY; CDR2 reads SMNVEV (reference sequence). Trimming cost V 5 bases and J 2 bases, with 19 bases left between them. The CDR3 coding sequence is TGTGCCAGCAGTGCAAGCAGGGGGGTAATAACCTACGAGCAGTACTTC. Encoded protein: CASSASRGVITYEQYF.

This clone has a handful of counts. This chain joins TRBV6-5 and TRBJ2-5, with D perhaps matching TRBD1 (6 bases). There are 12 residues in the CDR3. Trimming cost V 8 bases and J 1 base, with 8 bases left between them. Germline V gives CDR1 MNHEY, CDR2 SVGAGI. The CDR3 loop reads CASGQPQETQYF. The CDR3 coding sequence is TGTGCCAGCGGACAGCCCCAAGAGACCCAGTACTTC.

This clone was seen a single time. The chain combines TRBV5-1 with TRBJ2-7; 7 bases agree with TRBD1. With 3 bases clipped from V and 4 bases from J, the junction kept 4 bases outside the gene matches. CDR3 length equals 13 residues. In germline, CDR1 is SGHRS, CDR2 YFSETQ. The CDR3 loop reads CASSSAGGYEQYF. CDR3 coding DNA: TGCGCCAGCAGCTCTGCAGGGGGTTACGAGCAGTACTTC.

The rearrangement joins TRBV7-2 to TRBJ2-2, with D maybe TRBD1 (6 bases). Germline CDR1 reads SGHTA; CDR2 reads FQGNSA. Deletions cut 2 bases from V and 3 bases from J, with 7 bases between. CDR3 length: 14 amino acids. The CDR3 DNA follows: TGTGCCAGCAGCTTAAACAGGGACACCGGGGAGCTGTTTTTT. Protein: CASSLNRDTGELFF. The full variable domain, rest sourced from reference TRBV7-2 and TRBJ2-2, is GAGVSQSPSNKVTEKGKDVELRCDPISGHTALYWYRQSLGQGLEFLIYFQGNSAPDKSGLPSDRFSAERTGGSVSTLTIQRTQQEDSAVYLCASSLNRDTGELFFGEGSRLTVL.

The chain combines TRBV6-5 with TRBJ2-1; 11 positions agree with TRBD1. The CDR3 is 14 residues long. CDR1 and CDR2 from the germline V gene are MNHEY and SVGAGI. V shed 5 bases, J shed 10 bases, and the junction held 7 bases outside the gene matches. CDR3 in DNA: TGTGCCAGCAGTGATGGGACAGGGGGACCAGAGCAGTTCTTC. Translation gives CASSDGTGGPEQFF.

This chain connects TRBV7-6 to TRBJ2-7; 7 positions agree with TRBD2. CDR3 length: 15 residues. The germline V gene encodes CDR1 SGHVS and CDR2 FNYEAQ. V dropped 1 base and J dropped 9; count of bases not matched to a gene: 12. The CDR3 sequence is CASSLVAGEASGQYF. CDR3 sequence (DNA): TGTGCCAGCAGCTTAGTGGCGGGAGAGGCCTCTGGGCAGTACTTC.

This chain joins TRBV6-5 and TRBJ1-2; TRBD1 matches 7 bases. CDR1 and CDR2 (germline): MNHEY, SVGAGI. Trimming took 5 bases from V and 8 from J; bases not matched to a gene: 5. The CDR3 length is 12 residues. CDR3 coding DNA: TGTGCCAGCAGTAGCACAGGGGTAGGCTACACCTTC. Its translation is CASSSTGVGYTF.